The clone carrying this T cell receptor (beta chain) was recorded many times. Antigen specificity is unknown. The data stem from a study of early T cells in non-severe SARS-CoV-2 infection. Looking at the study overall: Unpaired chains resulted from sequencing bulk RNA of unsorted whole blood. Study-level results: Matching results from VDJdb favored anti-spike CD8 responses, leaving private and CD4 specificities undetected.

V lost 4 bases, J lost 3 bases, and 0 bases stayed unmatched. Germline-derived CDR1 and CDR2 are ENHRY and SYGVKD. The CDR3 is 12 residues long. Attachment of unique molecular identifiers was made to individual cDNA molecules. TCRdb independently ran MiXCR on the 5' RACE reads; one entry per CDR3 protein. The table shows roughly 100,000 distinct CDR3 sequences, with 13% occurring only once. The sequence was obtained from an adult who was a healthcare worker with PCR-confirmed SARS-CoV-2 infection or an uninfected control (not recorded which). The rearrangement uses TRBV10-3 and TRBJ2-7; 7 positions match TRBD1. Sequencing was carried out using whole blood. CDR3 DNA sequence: TGTGCCATCAGTGGACAGGGCTACGAGCAGTACTTC. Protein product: CAISGQGYEQYF.